This TCR beta chain was identified during a study of T cells in women clearing cervical HPV infection. Across the study: Cases were women with histologically confirmed HPV16-related CIN3 or worse, including a couple of invasive cancers.

Produced via immunoSEQ multiplex PCR; TCRdb's table is partial and in-frame only. Reported are 45,000 to 50,000 clones; the ten largest clones contain less than 40%. Remarks on this clone: Read sequence stops 3 residues before the CDR3 end, and the germline J gene provides the missing end.

Germline CDR1 and CDR2: SGHVS and FQNEAQ. There are 13 residues in the CDR3. V was clipped by 6 bases and J by 6 bases; unmatched bases: 2. All donors had a single incident cervical HPV16 infection, not prevalent. Sequenced material: blood buffy coat. The sequence was collected from a woman aged 18 to 69 with a cervical HPV16 infection that either progressed to CIN3+ or cleared (not recorded which). The V call is TRBV7-8, the J call TRBJ1-6, with 7 positions matching TRBD1. The chain's CDR3 is CASREGANSPLHF. The sequenced CDR3 bases are TGTGCCAGCAGAGAGGGGGCTAATTCACCC.